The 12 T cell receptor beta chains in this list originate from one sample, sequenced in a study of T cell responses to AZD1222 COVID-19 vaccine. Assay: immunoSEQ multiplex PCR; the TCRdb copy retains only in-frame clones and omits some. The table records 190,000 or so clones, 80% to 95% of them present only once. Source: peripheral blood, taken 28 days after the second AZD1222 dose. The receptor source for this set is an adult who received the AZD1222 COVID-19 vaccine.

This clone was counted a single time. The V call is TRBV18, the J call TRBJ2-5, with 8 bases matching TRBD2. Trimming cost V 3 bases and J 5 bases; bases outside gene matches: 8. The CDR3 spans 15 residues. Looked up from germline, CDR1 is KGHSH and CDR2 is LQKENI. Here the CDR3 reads CASSPTGRARETQYF. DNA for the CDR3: TGTGCCAGCTCACCCACCGGGAGGGCGCGGGAGACCCAGTACTTC.

Written as DNA, the CDR3 is TGTGCCAGCAGCTTACCCGGGACAGGGCACAATGAGCAGTTCTTC. Its translation: CASSLPGTGHNEQFF. This chain links TRBV6-5 with TRBJ2-1, with 9 bases that match TRBD1. CDR1 and CDR2 (germline): MNHEY, SVGAGI. V shed 6 bases and J 5 bases; nucleotides not matched to a gene: 8. CDR3 length: 15 amino acids.

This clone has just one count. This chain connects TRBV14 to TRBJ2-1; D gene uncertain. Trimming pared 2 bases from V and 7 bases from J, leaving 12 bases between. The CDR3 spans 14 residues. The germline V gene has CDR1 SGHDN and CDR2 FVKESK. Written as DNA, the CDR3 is TGTGCCAGCAGCCAAAGTGGGGTCCGGAATGAGCAGTTCTTC. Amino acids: CASSQSGVRNEQFF.

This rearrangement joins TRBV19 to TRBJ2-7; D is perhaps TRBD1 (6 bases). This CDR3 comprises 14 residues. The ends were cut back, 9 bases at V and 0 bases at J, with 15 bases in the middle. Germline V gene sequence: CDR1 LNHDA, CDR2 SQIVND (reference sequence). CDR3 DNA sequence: TGTGCCAGCCTTCAGGGGTGCCTCTCCTACGAGCAGTACTTC. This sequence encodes CASLQGCLSYEQYF.

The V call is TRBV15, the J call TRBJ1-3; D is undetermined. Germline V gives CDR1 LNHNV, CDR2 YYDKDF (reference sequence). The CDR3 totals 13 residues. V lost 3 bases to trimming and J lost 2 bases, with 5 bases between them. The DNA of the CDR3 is TGTGCCACCAGCAGCGGGGCTGGAAACACCATATATTTT. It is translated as CATSSGAGNTIYF. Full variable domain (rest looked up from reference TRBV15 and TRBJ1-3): DAMVIQNPRYQVTQFGKPVTLSCSQTLNHNVMYWYQQKSSQAPKLLFHYYDKDFNNEADTPDNFQSRRPNTSFCFLDIRSPGLGDTAMYLCATSSGAGNTIYFGEGSWLTVV.

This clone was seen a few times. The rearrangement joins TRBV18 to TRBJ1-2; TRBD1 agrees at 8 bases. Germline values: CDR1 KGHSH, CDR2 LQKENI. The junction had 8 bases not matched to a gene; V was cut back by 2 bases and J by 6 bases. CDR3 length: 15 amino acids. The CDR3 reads CASSPSGQERNGYTF. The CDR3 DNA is TGTGCCAGCTCACCATCGGGACAGGAGAGAAATGGCTACACCTTC.

The CDR3 DNA sequence: TGTGCCAGCAGCTCGGCAACGAACACCGGGGAGCTGTTTTTT. Its translation: CASSSATNTGELFF. V gene TRBV11-3 combines with J gene TRBJ2-2; unclear D gene. Trimming stripped 4 bases from V and 0 bases from J, with 6 bases between. CDR1 is SGHNT, CDR2 YENEEA, per germline. The CDR3 runs 14 residues. The full variable domain, its missing parts supplied by reference TRBV11-3 and TRBJ2-2, is EAGVVQSPRYKIIEKKQPVAFWCNPISGHNTLYWYLQNLGQGPELLIRYENEEAVDDSQLPKDRFSAERLKGVDSTLKIQPAELGDSAVYLCASSSATNTGELFFGEGSRLTVL.

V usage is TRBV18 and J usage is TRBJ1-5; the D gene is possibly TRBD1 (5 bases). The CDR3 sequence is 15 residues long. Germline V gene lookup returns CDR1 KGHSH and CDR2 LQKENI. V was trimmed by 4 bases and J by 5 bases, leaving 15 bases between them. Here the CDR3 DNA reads TGTGCCAGCTCACTCCTAGACAGACAGTATCAGCCCCAGCATTTT. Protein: CASSLLDRQYQPQHF.

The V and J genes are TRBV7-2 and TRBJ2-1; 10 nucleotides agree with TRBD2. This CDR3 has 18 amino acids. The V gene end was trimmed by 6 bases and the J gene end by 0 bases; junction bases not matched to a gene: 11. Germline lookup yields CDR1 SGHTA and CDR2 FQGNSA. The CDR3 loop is CASRLGSSGGGSYNEQFF. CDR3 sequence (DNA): TGTGCCAGCAGGCTAGGTTCTAGCGGGGGTGGCTCCTACAATGAGCAGTTCTTC.

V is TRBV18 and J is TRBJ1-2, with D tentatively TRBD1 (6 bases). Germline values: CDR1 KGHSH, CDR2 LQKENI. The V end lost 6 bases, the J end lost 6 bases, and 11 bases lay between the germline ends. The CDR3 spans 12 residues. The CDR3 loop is CASSQNRDGYTF. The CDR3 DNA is TGTGCCAGCTCGCAAAACAGGGATGGCTACACCTTC. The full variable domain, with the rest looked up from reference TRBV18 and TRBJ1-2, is NAGVMQNPRHLVRRRGQEARLRCSPMKGHSHVYWYRQLPEEGLKFMVYLQKENIIDESGMPKERFSAEFPKEGPSILRIQQVVRGDSAAYFCASSQNRDGYTFGSGTRLTVV.

In DNA form, the CDR3 reads TGTGCCAGCAGCCCGGTCGGGTTGCGTACAGGGGGCTTCTATGGCTACACCTTC. As protein: CASSPVGLRTGGFYGYTF. This chain connects TRBV7-9 to TRBJ1-2, with 9 bases that match TRBD1. The trim removed 5 bases at V and 4 bases at J, leaving 17 bases unmatched. In germline, CDR1 is SEHNR, CDR2 FQNEAQ (reference sequence). The CDR3 loop spans 18 amino acids.

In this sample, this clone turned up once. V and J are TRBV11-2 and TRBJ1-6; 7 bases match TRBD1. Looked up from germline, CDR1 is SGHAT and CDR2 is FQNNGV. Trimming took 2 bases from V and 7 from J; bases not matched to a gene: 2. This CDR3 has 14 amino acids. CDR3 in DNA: TGTGCCAGCAGCTTATTACAGGGGAATTCACCCCTCCACTTT. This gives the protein CASSLLQGNSPLHF.